The clone carrying this T cell receptor beta chain was observed a handful of times. This entry is derived from a study of cytomegalovirus exposure and HLA in healthy donors. The primer mix had 60 Vbeta and 13 Jbeta primers. Assay: immunoSEQ multiplex PCR; the TCRdb copy retains only in-frame clones and omits some. The profile shows fewer than 150,000 clones, approximately 80% of them singletons. This CDR3 is 14 amino acids long. CDR1 is KGHSH, CDR2 LQKENI, per germline. Trimming took 3 bases from V and 5 from J, leaving 11 bases between them. The sequence derives from a man between 45 and 60 years old in good health and CMV-seronegative. The chain uses TRBV18 and TRBJ1-5; D uncertain. Sequenced material: PBMCs. The CDR3 DNA sequence: TGTGCCAGCTCACCGGCGGGGATAGATCAGCCCCAGCATTTT. Its translation: CASSPAGIDQPQHF.